This T cell receptor beta chain derives from a study of technical replicates of blood from several donors. Here immunoSEQ multiplex PCR was the method, and the copy in TCRdb shows in-frame clones only, minus some. The table shows 60,000 to 80,000 clones, with around 94% occurring only once. CDR3 size: 17 residues. V lost 3 bases and J 6 bases, leaving 22 bases between the germline ends. Per the germline V gene, CDR1 is SGHTA and CDR2 is FQGNSA. Sequencing was carried out using T cells isolated from PBMCs. The receptor comes from a human donor in good health. This chain joins TRBV7-2 and TRBJ2-3; D is perhaps TRBD2 (6 bases). The CDR3 loop reads CASSFNRREWFFDTQYF. In DNA, the CDR3 is TGTGCCAGCAGCTTTAATCGACGGGAGTGGTTTTTTGATACGCAGTATTTT.